This T cell receptor (beta chain) was profiled in a study of blood T cell repertoires in COVID-19. Study in general: Sources were T cells, B-cell-depleted T cells, or PBMCs; the material itself was cDNA or gDNA.

TCRdb's table, derived via immunoSEQ multiplex PCR, lists solely in-frame clones and lacks some. This sample has approximately 110,000 clones, with 88% found just once. The CDR3 has 15 amino acids. The V segment lost 1 base and the J segment 1 base; nucleotides outside the gene matches: 0. Germline CDR1 SGHTA, CDR2 FQGNSA. This clone was recorded only once. The receptor was isolated from a woman aged 45-59 years with active or convalescent COVID-19. The chain has TRBV7-2 and TRBJ2-7; TRBD2 matches 11 bases. Sample: peripheral blood. The CDR3 spells CASSLGLAGSYEQYF. CDR3 DNA: TGTGCCAGCAGCTTAGGACTAGCGGGATCCTACGAGCAGTACTTC.